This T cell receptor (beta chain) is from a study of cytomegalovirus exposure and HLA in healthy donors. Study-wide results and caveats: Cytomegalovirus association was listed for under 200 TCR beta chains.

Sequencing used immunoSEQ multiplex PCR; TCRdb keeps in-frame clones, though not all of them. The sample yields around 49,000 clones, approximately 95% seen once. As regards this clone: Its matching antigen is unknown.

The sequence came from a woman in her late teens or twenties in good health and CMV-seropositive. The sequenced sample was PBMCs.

The CDR3 spells CASSLGRVDTQYF. In nucleotides, the CDR3 is TGTGCCAGCAGTTTGGGCAGGGTAGATACGCAGTATTTT. The genes are TRBV28 and TRBJ2-3; a weak D match, TRBD1 (5 bases). The germline V and J ends were trimmed by 3 bases and 5 bases, with 9 bases remaining between them. Germline CDR1 MDHEN, CDR2 SYDVKM. The length of the CDR3 is 13 residues.